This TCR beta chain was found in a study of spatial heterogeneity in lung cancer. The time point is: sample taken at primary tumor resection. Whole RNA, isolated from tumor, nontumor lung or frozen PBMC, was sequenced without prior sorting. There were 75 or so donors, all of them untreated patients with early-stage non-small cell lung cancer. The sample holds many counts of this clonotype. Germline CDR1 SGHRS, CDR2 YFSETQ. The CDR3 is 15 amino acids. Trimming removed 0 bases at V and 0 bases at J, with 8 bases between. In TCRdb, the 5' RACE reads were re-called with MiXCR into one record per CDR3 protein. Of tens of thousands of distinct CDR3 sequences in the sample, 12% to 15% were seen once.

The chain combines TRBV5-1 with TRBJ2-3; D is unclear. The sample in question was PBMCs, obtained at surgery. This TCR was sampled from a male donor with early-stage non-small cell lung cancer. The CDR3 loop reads CASSLGQASTDTQYF. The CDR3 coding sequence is TGCGCCAGCAGCTTGGGGCAGGCTAGCACAGATACGCAGTATTTT.